This T cell receptor beta chain was sequenced during a study of blood T cell repertoires in COVID-19. Study overall: The United States, Italy and Spain were the sources of the acute and convalescent COVID-19 samples. PBMCs, B-cell-depleted T cells, or T cells provided the cDNA or gDNA that made up the material.

Original processing methods: Using reference gene primer amplification, nucleated cell counts were estimated. Here immunoSEQ multiplex PCR was the method, and the copy in TCRdb shows in-frame clones only, minus some. The DNA was the basis for D and trimming; V, J and clone size are from that table. In the table there are about 250,000 clones, 75% to 90% of which are singletons. The germline V gene encodes CDR1 MNHEY and CDR2 SVGAGI. The CDR3 is made up of 15 amino acids. J was trimmed by 4 bases and V by 7 bases; bases with no gene match: 12. The clonotype was recovered from a man aged 35 to 55 with acute or convalescent COVID-19. The rearrangement uses TRBV6-5 and TRBJ1-2; 7 nucleotides line up with TRBD1. Sequencing input: peripheral blood. CDR3 nucleotides: TGTGCCAGCAACGAATATTTGGGACAGTCCTATGGCTACACCTTC. Protein: CASNEYLGQSYGYTF.